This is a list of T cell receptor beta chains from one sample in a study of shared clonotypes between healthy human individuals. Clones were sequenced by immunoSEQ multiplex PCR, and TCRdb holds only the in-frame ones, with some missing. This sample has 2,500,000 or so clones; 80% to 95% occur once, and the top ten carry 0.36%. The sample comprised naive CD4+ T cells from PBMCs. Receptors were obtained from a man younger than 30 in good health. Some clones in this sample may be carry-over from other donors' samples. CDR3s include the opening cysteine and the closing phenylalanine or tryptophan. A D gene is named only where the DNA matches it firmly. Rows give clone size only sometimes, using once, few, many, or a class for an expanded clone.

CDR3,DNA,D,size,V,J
CASSRDRGDYGYTF,TGTGCCAGCAGCAGGGACAGGGGGGACTATGGCTACACCTTC,TRBD1,-,TRBV2,TRBJ1-2
CASSRHQNTEAFF,TGTGCCAGCAGCCGACACCAGAACACTGAAGCTTTCTTT,-,-,TRBV14,TRBJ1-1
CASSLYPPGRSYEQYF,TGTGCCAGCAGTTTATATCCCCCAGGCCGTAGCTACGAGCAGTACTTC,-,-,TRBV27,TRBJ2-7
CASSWDQRQGAYEQYF,TGCGCCAGCAGTTGGGATCAGAGACAGGGGGCCTACGAGCAGTACTTC,TRBD1,-,TRBV4-1,TRBJ2-7
CASSQTGVGNQPQHF,TGTGCCAGCAGCCAGACAGGGGTGGGGAATCAGCCCCAGCATTTT,TRBD1,-,TRBV9,TRBJ1-5
CSVGQVLNTEAFF,TGCAGCGTTGGACAGGTGCTGAACACTGAAGCTTTCTTT,-,-,TRBV29-1,TRBJ1-1
CASSMRGGSSYEQYF,TGTGCCAGTAGTATGAGGGGTGGGAGCTCCTACGAGCAGTACTTC,-,-,TRBV19,TRBJ2-7
CASSIFSAGSQPQHF,TGTGCCAGTAGTATCTTCTCGGCGGGCAGTCAGCCCCAGCATTTT,-,-,TRBV19,TRBJ1-5
CASSSTGETYNEQFF,TGCGCCAGCAGCTCGACAGGGGAAACCTACAATGAGCAGTTCTTC,TRBD1,-,TRBV5-1,TRBJ2-1
CASSGGASSYNEQFF,TGTGCCAGCAGTGGGGGCGCCAGCTCCTACAATGAGCAGTTCTTC,-,-,TRBV6-1,TRBJ2-1
CASKGGPVVGELFF,TGTGCCAGCAAAGGAGGGCCAGTTGTCGGGGAGCTGTTTTTT,-,-,TRBV28,TRBJ2-2
CASSQTVGDSGNTIYF,TGTGCCAGCAGCCAAACCGTGGGGGACTCTGGAAACACCATATATTTT,-,-,TRBV4-2,TRBJ1-3
CASSPGLAGYNEQFF,TGTGCCAGCAGCCCCGGACTAGCGGGATACAATGAGCAGTTCTTC,TRBD2,-,TRBV5-4,TRBJ2-1
CASSPGLFQRIDSYNEQFF,TGTGCCAGTAGTCCGGGACTTTTCCAACGAATAGATTCCTACAATGAGCAGTTCTTC,-,-,TRBV19,TRBJ2-1
CASRAGTSGYEQYF,TGCGCCAGCAGAGCCGGGACTAGCGGTTACGAGCAGTACTTC,TRBD2,-,TRBV10-2,TRBJ2-7
CASGRSGSHEQYF,TGTGCTAGTGGTCGAAGCGGGTCCCACGAGCAGTACTTC,-,-,TRBV12-5,TRBJ2-7
CASTLGGQQFIQYF,TGTGCCAGCACCCTTGGCGGCCAGCAATTTATTCAGTACTTC,-,-,TRBV28,TRBJ2-4
CASSVPGLGDETQYF,TGTGCCAGCAGCGTTCCGGGACTAGGTGATGAGACCCAGTACTTC,TRBD2,-,TRBV5-4,TRBJ2-5
CASSGDSTGPYEQYF,TGTGCCAGCAGTGGAGACTCAACTGGGCCTTACGAGCAGTACTTC,-,-,TRBV6-1,TRBJ2-7
CASSQDRGQWQYF,TGCGCCAGCAGCCAAGATCGGGGACAGTGGCAGTATTTT,TRBD1,once,TRBV4-3,TRBJ2-3
CASSLMGHETQYF,TGTGCCAGCAGTTTAATGGGGCACGAGACCCAGTACTTC,-,-,TRBV28,TRBJ2-5
CASSEGLVGTDTQYF,TGTGCCAGCAGTGAAGGTCTAGTAGGCACAGATACGCAGTATTTT,-,-,TRBV6-1,TRBJ2-3
CASSLLGASGGSEETQYF,TGCGCCAGCAGCCTCCTGGGGGCTAGTGGGGGCTCCGAGGAGACCCAGTACTTC,-,-,TRBV4-1,TRBJ2-5
CASSSGQAQGGYTF,TGTGCCAGCAGCTCGGGACAGGCACAAGGGGGCTACACCTTC,TRBD1,once,TRBV7-3,TRBJ1-2
CASSLGWSYNEQFF,TGCGCCAGCAGCTTAGGCTGGTCCTACAATGAGCAGTTCTTC,-,-,TRBV5-1,TRBJ2-1
CASSSPGQKNYGYTF,TGTGCCAGCAGTTCTCCGGGACAGAAAAACTATGGCTACACCTTC,TRBD1,-,TRBV6-5,TRBJ1-2
CASSSRASGTDTQYF,TGTGCCAGCAGCTCTAGGGCTAGCGGTACAGATACGCAGTATTTT,TRBD2,-,TRBV11-2,TRBJ2-3
CASSQSSGTGNYGYTF,TGTGCCAGCAGCCAATCTTCGGGGACAGGGAACTATGGCTACACCTTC,TRBD1,-,TRBV16,TRBJ1-2
CASSLDRGPFEQYF,TGTGCCAGCAGCCTCGACAGGGGGCCCTTCGAGCAGTACTTC,TRBD1,-,TRBV28,TRBJ2-7
CASSVGDRGNQPQHF,TGTGCCAGCAGTGTAGGTGACAGGGGCAATCAGCCCCAGCATTTT,TRBD1,few,TRBV7-9,TRBJ1-5
CASSRGGYGYTF,TGTGCCAGCAGCAGAGGGGGGTATGGCTACACCTTC,-,-,TRBV5-6,TRBJ1-2
CASSFDGSSGNTIYF,TGCGCCAGCAGCTTCGACGGGTCCTCTGGAAACACCATATATTTT,-,-,TRBV5-1,TRBJ1-3
CASTANRLATDTQYF,TGTGCCAGCACTGCCAATCGACTAGCGACAGATACGCAGTATTTT,TRBD2,-,TRBV6-1,TRBJ2-3
CASSVGRGQGGEKLFF,TGTGCCAGCAGCGTAGGACGCGGCCAGGGTGGTGAAAAACTGTTTTTT,-,-,TRBV9,TRBJ1-4
CASSPRQFTGELFF,TGTGCCAGCAGCCCCCGACAGTTCACCGGGGAGCTGTTTTTT,-,-,TRBV7-9,TRBJ2-2
CASSQGGGQETQYF,TGCGCCAGCAGCCAAGGTGGGGGCCAAGAGACCCAGTACTTC,-,-,TRBV4-3,TRBJ2-5
CASSRAGELFF,TGTGCCAGCAGCCGGGCCGGGGAGCTGTTTTTT,-,-,TRBV14,TRBJ2-2
CASSPRLAGELFF,TGTGCCAGCAGCCCCCGATTGGCCGGGGAGCTGTTTTTT,-,-,TRBV9,TRBJ2-2
CASTIKGAQPQHF,TGTGCCAGCACTATAAAGGGTGCTCAGCCCCAGCATTTT,-,few,TRBV19,TRBJ1-5
CAWTEGLAYGYTF,TGTGCCTGGACCGAGGGTCTGGCATACGGCTACACCTTC,-,once,TRBV7-9,TRBJ1-2
CATKNYGYEQYF,TGTGCCACTAAGAACTACGGATACGAGCAGTACTTC,-,-,TRBV28,TRBJ2-7